This T cell receptor beta chain comes out of a study of radiotherapy plus CTLA-4 blockade in lung cancer. Study findings and constraints: After treatment with radiotherapy plus ipilimumab, TCR clones that came from the tumor expanded in blood.

Concerning this clone itself: What it binds is unknown.

Clones were sequenced by immunoSEQ multiplex PCR, and TCRdb holds only the in-frame ones, with some missing. The data hold 30,000 or so clones, with around 70% observed a single time. Germline CDR1 SGDLS, CDR2 YYNGEE. The CDR3 covers 15 residues. The ends lost 2 bases at V and 4 bases at J; junction bases unmatched: 6. This chain joins TRBV9 and TRBJ2-3; 8 bases fit TRBD1. This clonotype originated in a human donor with non-small cell lung cancer who had stable disease on radiotherapy plus ipilimumab. The sample consisted of peripheral blood, taken from a patient treated with radiotherapy plus ipilimumab. The CDR3, as DNA: TGTGCCAGCAGCGTTACGACAGGGGTGGCAGATACGCAGTATTTT. The encoded protein is CASSVTTGVADTQYF.